The sequence of this T cell receptor (beta chain) was determined in a study of control samples from healthy donors and cancer patients. The table came from immunoSEQ multiplex PCR; TCRdb's copy has only in-frame clones and leaves some out. Among under 450,000 clones, around 90% were seen once, and the ten largest hold 5% to 7%. The germline V and J ends were trimmed by 4 bases and 1 base, with 10 bases remaining between them. The CDR3 extends over 14 amino acids. The germline V gene encodes CDR1 SGHRS and CDR2 YFSETQ. Material: PBMCs. V is TRBV5-1 and J is TRBJ2-3, with unresolved D. This TCR was sampled from a man aged 35 to 55 with head and neck cancer. The CDR3 sequence is CASSPVGRTDTQYF. The CDR3 DNA is TGCGCCAGCAGCCCGGTCGGGCGCACAGATACGCAGTATTTT.